The sequence of this TCR beta chain was determined in a study of blood T cell repertoires in COVID-19. In the study overall: The United States, Italy and Spain were the sources of the acute and convalescent COVID-19 samples.

Trimming removed 4 bases from V and 0 bases from J; junction bases left unmatched: 12. CDR3 length equals 17 residues. Germline CDR1 and CDR2: SGHRS and YFSETQ. The assay was immunoSEQ multiplex PCR, and TCRdb's table has in-frame clones only and misses some. The sample records fewer than 250,000 clones, around nine tenths being singletons. The genes are TRBV5-1 and TRBJ2-5; 7 nucleotides match TRBD1. This receptor was taken from a woman in her thirties or forties with acute or convalescent COVID-19. The source material was peripheral blood. CDR3 in amino acids: CASSGGKGQPYQETQYF. CDR3 nucleotide sequence: TGCGCCAGCAGCGGTGGAAAGGGACAGCCGTACCAAGAGACCCAGTACTTC.